Reported below is one T cell receptor beta chain. This entry is derived from a study of blood T cell repertoires in COVID-19. Here immunoSEQ multiplex PCR was the method, and the copy in TCRdb shows in-frame clones only, minus some. The table has over 120,000 clones, approximately 88% seen once. There are 14 residues in the CDR3. Germline-derived CDR1 and CDR2 are SGHNT and YYREEE (reference sequence). V lost 4 bases to trimming and J lost 7 bases; unmatched junction nucleotides: 9. The source material was peripheral blood. The chain is built from TRBV5-4 and TRBJ1-2; 8 bases line up with TRBD1. The source is a woman between 50 and 59 years old with acute or convalescent COVID-19. In nucleotides, the CDR3 is TGTGCCAGCAGCCCAGCAGGGGGCAGGAGTGGCTACACCTTC. Protein product: CASSPAGGRSGYTF.